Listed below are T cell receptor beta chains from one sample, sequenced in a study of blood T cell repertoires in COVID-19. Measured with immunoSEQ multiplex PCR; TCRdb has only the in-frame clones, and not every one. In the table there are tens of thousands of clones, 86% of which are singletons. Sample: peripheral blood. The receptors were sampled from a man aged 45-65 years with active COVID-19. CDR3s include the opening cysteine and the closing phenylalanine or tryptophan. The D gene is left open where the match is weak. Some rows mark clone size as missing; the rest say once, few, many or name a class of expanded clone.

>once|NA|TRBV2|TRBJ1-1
CASSEVTGPTNTEAFF
TGTGCCAGCAGTGAAGTTACAGGGCCGACGAACACTGAAGCTTTCTTT
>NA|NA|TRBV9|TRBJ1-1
CASSLDSTNTEAFF
TGTGCCAGCAGCCTCGACAGCACGAACACTGAAGCTTTCTTT
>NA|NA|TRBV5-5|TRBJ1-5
CASSLNPAGNQPQHF
TGTGCCAGCAGCTTGAACCCGGCAGGGAATCAGCCCCAGCATTTT
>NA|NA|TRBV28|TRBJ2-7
CASSSDEQYF
TGTGCCAGCTCCAGCGACGAGCAGTACTTC
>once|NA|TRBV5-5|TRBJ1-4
CASSLGATNEKLFF
TGTGCCAGCAGCTTGGGAGCAACTAATGAAAAACTGTTTTTT
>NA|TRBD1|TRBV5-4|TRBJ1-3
CASSDQQGAGNTIYF
TGTGCCAGCAGCGATCAACAGGGGGCTGGAAACACCATATATTTT
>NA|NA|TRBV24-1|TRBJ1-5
CATSGAFNQPQHF
TGTGCCACCAGTGGGGCTTTCAATCAGCCCCAGCATTTT
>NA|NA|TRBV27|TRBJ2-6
CASSFYVDSHGANVLTF
TGTGCCAGCAGTTTTTATGTCGACAGTCATGGGGCCAACGTCCTGACTTTC
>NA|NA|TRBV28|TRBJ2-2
CASSLDPRASYTGELFF
TGTGCCAGCAGTTTAGATCCCCGCGCGAGTTACACCGGGGAGCTGTTTTTT
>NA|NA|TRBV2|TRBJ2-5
CASKTGETQYF
TGTGCCAGCAAAACCGGGGAGACCCAGTACTTC
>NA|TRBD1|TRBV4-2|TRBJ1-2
CASSQVTGVFGGYTF
TGTGCCAGCAGCCAGGTTACAGGGGTGTTCGGGGGCTACACCTTC
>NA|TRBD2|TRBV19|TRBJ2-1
CASSISGGRNNEQFF
TGTGCCAGTAGTATCTCTGGCGGGAGGAACAATGAGCAGTTCTTC
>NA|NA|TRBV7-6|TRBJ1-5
CASSRGPNQPQHF
TGTGCCAGCAGCCGAGGGCCTAATCAGCCCCAGCATTTT
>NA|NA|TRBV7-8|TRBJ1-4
CASTPTDFNEKLFF
TGTGCCAGCACGCCGACAGATTTTAATGAAAAACTGTTTTTT
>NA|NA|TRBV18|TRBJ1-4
CASSPAEGAANEKLFF
TGTGCCAGCTCACCAGCTGAGGGAGCGGCTAATGAAAAACTGTTTTTT
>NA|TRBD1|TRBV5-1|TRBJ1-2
CASSLEGAFGYTF
TGCGCCAGCAGCTTGGAGGGGGCGTTTGGCTACACCTTC
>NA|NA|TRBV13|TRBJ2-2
CASSLLGEVGGLFF
TGTGCCAGCAGCCTCCTAGGGGAGGTTGGGGGGCTGTTTTTT
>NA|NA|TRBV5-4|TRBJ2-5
CASSLAGAETQYF
TGTGCCAGCAGCTTGGCAGGGGCGGAGACCCAGTACTTC
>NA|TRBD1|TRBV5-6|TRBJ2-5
CASSRGTGWETQYF
TGTGCCAGCAGCCGAGGGACAGGGTGGGAGACCCAGTACTTC
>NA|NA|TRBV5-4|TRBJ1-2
CASSLDLLPRQANYGYTF
TGTGCCAGCAGCTTGGATCTATTGCCGCGTCAAGCTAACTATGGCTACACCTTC
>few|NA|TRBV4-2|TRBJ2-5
CASSQETSSPETQYF
TGTGCCAGCAGCCAAGAAACTAGCTCCCCCGAGACCCAGTACTTC
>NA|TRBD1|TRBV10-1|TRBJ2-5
CASPNTGGWGETQYF
TGCGCCAGCCCGAATACAGGGGGCTGGGGCGAGACCCAGTACTTC
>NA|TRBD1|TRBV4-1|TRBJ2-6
CASSRLTGGTGANVLTF
TGCGCCAGCAGCCGACTTACAGGGGGCACTGGGGCCAACGTCCTGACTTTC